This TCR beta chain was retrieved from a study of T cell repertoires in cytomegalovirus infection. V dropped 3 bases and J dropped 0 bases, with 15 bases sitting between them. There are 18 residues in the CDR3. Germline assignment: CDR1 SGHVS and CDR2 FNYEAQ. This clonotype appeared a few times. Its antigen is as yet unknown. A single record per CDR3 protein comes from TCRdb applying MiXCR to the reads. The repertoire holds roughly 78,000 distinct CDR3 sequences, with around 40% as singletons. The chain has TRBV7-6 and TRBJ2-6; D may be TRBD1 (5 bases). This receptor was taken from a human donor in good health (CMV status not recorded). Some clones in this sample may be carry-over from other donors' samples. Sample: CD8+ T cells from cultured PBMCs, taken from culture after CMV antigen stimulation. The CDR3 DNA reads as TGTGCCAGCAGCTTGGGGCAGAATCGAGGCTCTGGGGCCAACGTCCTGACTTTC. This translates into CASSLGQNRGSGANVLTF. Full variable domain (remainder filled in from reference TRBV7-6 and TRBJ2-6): GAGVSQSPRYKVTKRGQDVALRCDPISGHVSLYWYRQALGQGPEFLTYFNYEAQQDKSGLPNDRFSAERPEGSISTLTIQRTEQRDSAMYRCASSLGQNRGSGANVLTFGAGSRLTVL.